The present T cell receptor beta chain was sequenced within a study of identical twins. The germline V and J ends were trimmed by 2 bases and 3 bases, with 13 bases remaining between them. The CDR3 is 15 residues long. CDR1 is SGHNT, CDR2 YYREEE, per germline (reference sequence). Study results and limitations: Beta clonotypes that were abundant in cord blood contained fewer insertions, a pattern absent from memory repertoires. Interpretation of the results relied on cross-sectional statistical analysis and not on following the same donors. Possibly, invariant MAIT and iNKT cells partly confounded zero-insertion analyses.

This clonotype has only a few counts. The antigen remains undetermined. Healthy Caucasian donors formed the entire cohort. TCRdb redid the calling of the 5' RACE reads with MiXCR, one entry per CDR3 protein. The repertoire holds around 370,000 distinct CDR3 sequences, with about 10% as singletons. The TCR sequence derives from a woman between 45 and 65 years old in good health. The specimen sequenced was naive T cells sorted from blood. The chain is built from TRBV5-4 and TRBJ2-3; a weak D match, TRBD2 (5 bases). CDR3 protein: CASSFPLAATDTQYF. The CDR3 DNA follows: TGTGCCAGCAGCTTCCCGCTAGCAGCTACAGATACGCAGTATTTT.